What follows are 16 T cell receptor beta chains derived from one specimen sequenced in a study of blood T cell repertoires in COVID-19. Sequencing used immunoSEQ multiplex PCR; TCRdb keeps in-frame clones, though not all of them. The table includes 250,000 to 350,000 clones, roughly 90% detected once. Sequencing used PBMCs or T cells enriched from blood (not recorded which). Receptors originate from a woman aged 25 to 39 who had recovered from COVID-19.

The V call is TRBV24-1, the J call TRBJ2-3; TRBD1 agrees at 7 bases. The CDR3 contains 16 residues. Germline assignment: CDR1 KGHDR and CDR2 SFDVKD. The junction had 7 bases not matched to a gene; V was cut back by 4 bases and J by 1 base. The CDR3 DNA is TGTGCCACCAGTGACACACAGGGGTATGGCACAGATACGCAGTATTTT. Its protein product is CATSDTQGYGTDTQYF.

V gene TRBV6-1 combines with J gene TRBJ2-7; 9 positions agree with TRBD1. The junction had 9 bases not matched to a gene; V was cut back by 4 bases and J by 2 bases. The CDR3 loop spans 16 amino acids. Germline CDR1 reads MNHNS; CDR2 reads SASEGT. The CDR3 sequence: CASSALTGGVAYEQYF. In DNA, the CDR3 is TGTGCCAGCAGTGCTCTAACAGGGGGCGTCGCCTACGAGCAGTACTTC.

The rearrangement links TRBV5-4 to TRBJ2-7; 9 bases fit TRBD1. There are 18 residues in the CDR3. Germline V gene data show CDR1 as SGHNT and CDR2 as YYREEE (reference sequence). Trimming took 0 bases from V and 0 from J; bases not matched to a gene: 10. The CDR3 spells CASSLVPFGQGSSYEQYF. CDR3 coding DNA: TGTGCCAGCAGCTTGGTTCCCTTCGGACAGGGGAGCTCCTACGAGCAGTACTTC.

The CDR3 coding sequence is TGTGCCAGCAGTGAAACCGGGACTAGCGGGTCACACTACGAGCAGTACTTC. It is translated as CASSETGTSGSHYEQYF. The chain combines TRBV2 with TRBJ2-7, with 12 bases lining up with TRBD2. The CDR3 is made up of 17 amino acids. Germline CDR1 and CDR2: SNHLY and FYNNEI. Trimming took 2 bases from V and 3 from J; bases not matched to a gene: 8.

The rearrangement uses TRBV2 and TRBJ2-5; D is undetermined. From germline, CDR1 is SNHLY and CDR2 FYNNEI. The V end was cut by 4 bases, the J end by 5 bases, with 8 bases between. This CDR3 has 12 residues. CDR3 sequence reads: CASSASVETQYF. The CDR3 nucleotides are TGTGCCAGCAGTGCTAGTGTCGAGACCCAGTACTTC.

This clone occurred once. The chain couples TRBV21-1 to TRBJ1-5; TRBD1, as called in the table, went unchecked against the DNA. TRBV21-1 is designated a pseudogene. The CDR3 runs 19 residues. CDR3 in amino acids: CASSKASDRVVYSNQPQHF. The CDR3 nucleotides read TGTGCCAGCAGCAAAGCATCCGACAGGGTAGTGTATAGCAATCAGCCCCAGCATTTT.

The chain combines TRBV10-1 with TRBJ2-2; D is ambiguous. Germline CDR1 WNHNN, CDR2 SYGVQD (reference sequence). The CDR3 is 15 amino acids. Between the trimmed V and J ends, which lost 4 bases and 4 bases, there was a span of 13 bases. This CDR3 is CASSAPNSATGELFF. The CDR3 DNA reads as TGCGCCAGCAGTGCCCCTAACAGTGCCACCGGGGAGCTGTTTTTT.

V and J are TRBV7-2 and TRBJ1-3; D gene ambiguous. The CDR3 sequence is 15 residues long. Between the trimmed V and J ends, which lost 3 bases and 0 bases, there was a span of 9 bases. Germline lookup yields CDR1 SGHTA and CDR2 FQGNSA. This CDR3 reads CASSFDPVSGNTIYF. CDR3 DNA: TGTGCCAGCAGCTTTGATCCAGTCTCTGGAAACACCATATATTTT. The whole variable domain, filled in from reference TRBV7-2 and TRBJ1-3, reads GAGVSQSPSNKVTEKGKDVELRCDPISGHTALYWYRQSLGQGLEFLIYFQGNSAPDKSGLPSDRFSAERTGGSVSTLTIQRTQQEDSAVYLCASSFDPVSGNTIYFGEGSWLTVV.

There are a few counts of this clone. The rearrangement joins TRBV10-1 to TRBJ2-2; 8 bases agree with TRBD2. CDR1 WNHNN and CDR2 SYGVQD come from the germline V gene (reference sequence). This CDR3 has 16 amino acids. Trimming took 5 bases from V and 0 from J; bases not matched to a gene: 5. Here the CDR3 DNA reads TGCGCCAGCAGTCCTACTAGCGGAGCGAACACCGGGGAGCTGTTTTTT. This encodes CASSPTSGANTGELFF.

The chain joins TRBV7-9 to TRBJ2-3, with 7 positions matching TRBD1. Germline CDR1 reads SEHNR; CDR2 reads FQNEAQ (reference sequence). The junction had 2 bases not matched to a gene; V was cut back by 5 bases and J by 3 bases. The CDR3 spans 13 residues. In nucleotides, the CDR3 is TGTGCCAGCAGCCAACAGGGGACAGATACGCAGTATTTT. Translation: CASSQQGTDTQYF.

The count of this clone is one. V and J are TRBV11-3 and TRBJ2-2; D gene unclear. The CDR3 contains 14 residues. V was trimmed by 2 bases and J by 2 bases, leaving 6 bases between them. Germline lookup yields CDR1 SGHNT and CDR2 YENEEA. CDR3 sequence: CASSLFFNTGELFF. The CDR3, as DNA: TGTGCCAGCAGCTTATTCTTCAACACCGGGGAGCTGTTTTTT. Full variable domain (remainder filled in from reference TRBV11-3 and TRBJ2-2): EAGVVQSPRYKIIEKKQPVAFWCNPISGHNTLYWYLQNLGQGPELLIRYENEEAVDDSQLPKDRFSAERLKGVDSTLKIQPAELGDSAVYLCASSLFFNTGELFFGEGSRLTVL.

The chain joins TRBV5-4 to TRBJ2-5; TRBD2 matches at 9 bases. CDR3 length: 17 residues. Trimming cost V 4 bases and J 3 bases; bases outside gene matches: 13. Germline loops: CDR1 SGHNT, CDR2 YYREEE (reference sequence). The CDR3 nucleotides are TGTGCCAGCAGCATGGGGGGCAGCGGGAGGAGAAAAGAGACCCAGTACTTC. Translated: CASSMGGSGRRKETQYF.

J is TRBJ2-1 and V is TRBV28, with 9 bases fitting TRBD2. From germline, CDR1 is MDHEN and CDR2 SYDVKM. V was pared by 6 bases and J by 8 bases, with 5 bases of the junction left unmatched. This CDR3 comprises 13 residues. The DNA for the CDR3 is TGTGCCAGCAGGGCGGGAGGGCCCTATGAGCAGTTCTTC. This translates into CASRAGGPYEQFF.

This chain links TRBV15 with TRBJ2-7; D is possibly TRBD2 (5 bases). Trimming removed 3 bases from V and 3 bases from J, with 15 bases in between. This CDR3 is built from 15 residues. Looked up from germline, CDR1 is LNHNV and CDR2 is YYDKDF (reference sequence). CDR3 protein: CATSSDRDRNYEQYF. The CDR3, as DNA: TGTGCCACCAGCAGCGACCGGGATAGGAACTACGAGCAGTACTTC.

The chain carries TRBV18 and TRBJ1-2; a weak D match, TRBD1 (5 bases). Germline V gives CDR1 KGHSH, CDR2 LQKENI. CDR3 length equals 13 residues. V lost 5 bases to trimming and J lost 7 bases, with 14 bases between them. The CDR3 sequence is CASSTPGLGGYTF. CDR3 sequence (DNA): TGTGCCAGCTCAACGCCGGGACTAGGTGGCTACACCTTC.

The rearrangement joins TRBV30 to TRBJ2-7; no firm D call. Germline CDR1 GTSNPN, CDR2 SVGIG (reference sequence). This CDR3 contains 12 residues. Trimming left V 5 bases short and J 3 bases short, with 11 bases between. The CDR3 region is CAWCHSGYEQYF. In nucleotides, the CDR3 is TGTGCCTGGTGCCATTCAGGCTACGAGCAGTACTTC.